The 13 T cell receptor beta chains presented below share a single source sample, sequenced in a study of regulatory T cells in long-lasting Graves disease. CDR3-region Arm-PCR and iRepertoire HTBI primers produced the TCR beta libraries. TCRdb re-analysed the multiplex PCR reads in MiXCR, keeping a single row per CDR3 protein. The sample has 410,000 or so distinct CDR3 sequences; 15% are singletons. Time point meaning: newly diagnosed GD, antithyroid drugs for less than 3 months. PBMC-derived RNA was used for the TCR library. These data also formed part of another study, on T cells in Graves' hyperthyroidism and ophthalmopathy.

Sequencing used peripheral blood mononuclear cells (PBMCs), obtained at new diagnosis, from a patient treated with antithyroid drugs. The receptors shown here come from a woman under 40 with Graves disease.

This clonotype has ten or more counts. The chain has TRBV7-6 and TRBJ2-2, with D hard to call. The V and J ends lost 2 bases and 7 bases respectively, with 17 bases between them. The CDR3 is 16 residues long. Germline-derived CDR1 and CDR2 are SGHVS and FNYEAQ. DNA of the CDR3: TGTGCCAGCAGCTTAACCGGGCCACCGCACGGCGGGGAGCTGTTTTTT. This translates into CASSLTGPPHGGELFF. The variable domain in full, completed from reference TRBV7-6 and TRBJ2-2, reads GAGVSQSPRYKVTKRGQDVALRCDPISGHVSLYWYRQALGQGPEFLTYFNYEAQQDKSGLPNDRFSAERPEGSISTLTIQRTEQRDSAMYRCASSLTGPPHGGELFFGEGSRLTVL.

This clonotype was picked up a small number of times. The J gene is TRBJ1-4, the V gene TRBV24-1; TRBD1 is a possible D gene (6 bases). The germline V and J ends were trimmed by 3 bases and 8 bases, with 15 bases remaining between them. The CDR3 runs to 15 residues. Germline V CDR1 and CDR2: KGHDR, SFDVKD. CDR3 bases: TGTGCCACCAGTGATCACAGGGCGGGAACAGAAAAACTGTTTTTT. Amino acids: CATSDHRAGTEKLFF.

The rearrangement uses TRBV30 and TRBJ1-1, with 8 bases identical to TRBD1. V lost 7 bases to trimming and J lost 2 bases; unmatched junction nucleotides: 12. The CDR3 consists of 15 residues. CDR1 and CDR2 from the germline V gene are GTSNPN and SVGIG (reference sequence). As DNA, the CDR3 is TGTGCCTTTCTCAGGGGGCGGATTCCTAACACTGAAGCTTTCTTT. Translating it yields CAFLRGRIPNTEAFF. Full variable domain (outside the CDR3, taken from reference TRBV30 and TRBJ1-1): SQTIHQWPATLVQPVGSPLSLECTVEGTSNPNLYWYRQAAGRGLQLLFYSVGIGQISSEVPQNLSASRPQDRQFILSSKKLLLSDSGFYLCAFLRGRIPNTEAFFGQGTRLTVV.

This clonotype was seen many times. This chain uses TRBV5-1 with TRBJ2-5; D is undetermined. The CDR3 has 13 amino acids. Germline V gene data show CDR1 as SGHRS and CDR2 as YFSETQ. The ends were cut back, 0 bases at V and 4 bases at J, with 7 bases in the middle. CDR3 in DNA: TGCGCCAGCAGCTTGGCCCTGGTAGAGACCCAGTACTTC. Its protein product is CASSLALVETQYF.

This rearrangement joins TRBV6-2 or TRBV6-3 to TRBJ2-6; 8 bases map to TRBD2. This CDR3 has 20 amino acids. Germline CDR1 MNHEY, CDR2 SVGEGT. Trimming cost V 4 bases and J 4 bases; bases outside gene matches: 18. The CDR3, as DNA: TGTGCCAGCAGTTCCGGGGGGAGCGGGAGTTCCCAAGGGGGGGCCAACGTCCTGACTTTC. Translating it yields CASSSGGSGSSQGGANVLTF.

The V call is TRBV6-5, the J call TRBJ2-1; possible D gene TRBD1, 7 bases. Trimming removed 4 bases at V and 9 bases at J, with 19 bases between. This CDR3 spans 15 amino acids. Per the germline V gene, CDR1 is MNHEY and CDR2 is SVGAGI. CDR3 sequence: CASSSPDDREAEQFF. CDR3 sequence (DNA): TGTGCCAGCAGTTCCCCCGATGACAGGGAGGCTGAGCAGTTCTTC.

CDR3 amino acids: CAWTGLTGNTIYF. CDR3 nucleotides: TGTGCCTGGACAGGGTTGACCGGAAACACCATATATTTT. V and J are TRBV30 and TRBJ1-3; tentative D call: TRBD1 (5 bases). Germline values: CDR1 GTSNPN, CDR2 SVGIG (reference sequence). The CDR3 loop spans 13 amino acids. The germline V and J ends were trimmed by 4 bases and 4 bases, with 11 bases remaining between them.

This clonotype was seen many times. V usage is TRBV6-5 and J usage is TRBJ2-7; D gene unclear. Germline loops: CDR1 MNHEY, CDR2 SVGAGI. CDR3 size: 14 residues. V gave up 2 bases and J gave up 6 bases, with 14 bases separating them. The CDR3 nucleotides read TGTGCCAGCAGTTACCCGGGTGGATTGGGCGAGCAGTACTTC. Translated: CASSYPGGLGEQYF.

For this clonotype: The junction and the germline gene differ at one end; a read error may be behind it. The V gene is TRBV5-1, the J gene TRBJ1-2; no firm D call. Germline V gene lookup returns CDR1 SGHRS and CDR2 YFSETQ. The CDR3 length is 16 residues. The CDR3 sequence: CASSLSFSGSLYGHTF. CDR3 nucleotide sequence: TGCGCCAGCAGCTTGAGCTTTAGCGGATCCTTATATGGCCACACCTTC.

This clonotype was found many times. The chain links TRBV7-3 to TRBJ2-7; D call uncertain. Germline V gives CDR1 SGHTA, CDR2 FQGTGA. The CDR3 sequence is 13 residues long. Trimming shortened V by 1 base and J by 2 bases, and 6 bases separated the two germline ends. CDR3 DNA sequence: TGTGCCAGCAGCTTAAACCCCACCTACGAGCAGTACTTC. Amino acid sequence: CASSLNPTYEQYF.

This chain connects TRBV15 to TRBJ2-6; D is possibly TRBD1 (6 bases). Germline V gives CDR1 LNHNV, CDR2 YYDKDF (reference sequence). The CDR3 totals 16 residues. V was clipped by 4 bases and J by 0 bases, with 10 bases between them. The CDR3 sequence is CATSKDSNSGANVLTF. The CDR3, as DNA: TGTGCCACCAGCAAGGACAGTAACTCTGGGGCCAACGTCCTGACTTTC.

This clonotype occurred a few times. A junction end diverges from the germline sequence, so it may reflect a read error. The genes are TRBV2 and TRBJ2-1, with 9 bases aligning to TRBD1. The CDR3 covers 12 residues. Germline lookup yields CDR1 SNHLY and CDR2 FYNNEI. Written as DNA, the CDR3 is TGTGCCTGCAGGGGTGCGGGACAGGGACGGTTCTTC. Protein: CACRGAGQGRFF.

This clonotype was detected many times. This CDR3 reads CASSWGTGERLNEQFF. As DNA, the CDR3 is TGTGCCAGCAGCTGGGGGACAGGGGAAAGACTCAATGAGCAGTTCTTC. The rearrangement uses TRBV5-6 and TRBJ2-1; TRBD1 aligns across 10 bases. With V trimmed by 3 bases and J by 6 bases, 9 bases remained unmatched. The CDR3 has 16 residues. Looked up from germline, CDR1 is SGHDT and CDR2 is YYEEEE. Complete variable domain (other parts from reference TRBV5-6 and TRBJ2-1): DAGVTQSPTHLIKTRGQQVTLRCSPKSGHDTVSWYQQALGQGPQFIFQYYEEEERQRGNFPDRFSGHQFPNYSSELNVNALLLGDSALYLCASSWGTGERLNEQFFGPGTRLTVL.